This TCR beta chain comes out of a study of beta chain features in type 1 diabetes (dated by TCRdb to about 2018). At the level of the whole study: Mean age, gender distribution, total cell number and subset yield did not differ between patients and healthy donors. A total of approximately 100,000,000 sorted cells were examined across all samples, and the number of cells per subset was strongly correlated with RNA yield. In the study, TCRB repertoires of sorted circulating CD4+ T cell subsets from recently diagnosed type 1 diabetes patients were compared with those of matched healthy donors. Whereas all 30 or so donors provided naive and central memory subsets, regulatory and stem cell-like memory subsets were isolated from just 8 patients and about 8 healthy donors.

The entire amount of isolated RNA was reverse transcribed using the High Capacity cDNA Reverse Transcription Kit, so the sequenced TCRB transcripts were expressed ones. Deep immunoSEQ sequencing was performed on naive, central memory and regulatory T cell samples, with an average of roughly 3.6 million total reads per sample. Sorted cells were lysed in RLT buffer and RNA was extracted with DNase-treated RNeasy Micro or Mini kits, depending on cell number. Each cell subset was processed on its own to prevent cross-contamination, while patient and healthy donor samples were processed together. TCRB sequences were amplified from cDNA with the immunoSEQ multiplex PCR, producing 87-bp fragments spanning the CDR3 region. The amplicons were sequenced using the Illumina HiSeq platform. In the paper's pipeline: Synthetic template baselines were used to correct PCR bias computationally, reads within Hamming distance 2 were collapsed, and singletons that could not be merged were discarded. Reads were aligned against IMGT so that V, D and J genes, CDR3 length and insertions or deletions at six rearrangement sites could be assigned. Clonotype counts were normalized to sorted cell number within each subset before computing true diversity and Gini coefficients with the tcR R package. Repertoire sharing was quantified using the overlap coefficient calculated on TCRB nucleotide sequences. Out-of-frame TCRB sequences from naive cells were analyzed to stand in for the pre-selection repertoire. Held by TCRdb, this immuneACCESS table contains in-frame sequences only and omits some clones. Under half of the omission traces to an unresolved V gene where checked; the cause of the rest is unknown. V, J and clone size are taken as reported in that table, and D and trimming were inferred from the DNA itself. The table for this sample lists around 690,000 clones; around 12% of them were counted only once. The top ten clonotypes cover about 0.11% of the sample.

Each donor gave one peripheral blood draw, approximately 120 mL on average, collected into heparinised tubes. Using a panel that included CD45RO, CCR7, CD25, CD127, CD95 and CD27, naive, central memory, regulatory and stem cell-like memory CD4+ T cells were sorted on a BD FACSAria II. Every sorted population had a purity above 95%. PBMCs were isolated right away by Lymphoprep density gradient centrifugation and were stained directly, without culture. Samples were stained and sorted in pairs, with one healthy donor and one patient per experiment, so that batch effects were minimized. Results and caveats for the whole study, not just this receptor: Because cDNA was sequenced instead of genomic DNA, activated cells with high expression could be over-represented, although the groups did not differ in activation or CD3 levels. The naive, central memory and regulatory TCRB repertoires appeared to resemble one another more closely among patients than among healthy donors. Shorter templates might be favored by PCR, yet because patient and control samples were amplified and corrected together, any such skew would affect both groups equally. HLA sub-analyses involved small numbers of individuals, so any influence of HLA type on TCRB rearrangement remained unresolved. At VDJ recombination sites, type 1 diabetes patients had fewer insertions and more deleted nucleotides, which implies abnormalities in thymic rearrangement. A moderate but significant shortening of TCRB CDR3 length was observed in type 1 diabetes patients in all four CD4+ subsets.

A remark on this clone: Which antigen it targets is not known. The input lacks base qualities; no much larger clone sits a single base away.

The CDR3 runs 13 residues from the cysteine to the phenylalanine. The kept DNA is CDR3 alone, 39 bases in frame from the first base. Per the germline V gene (reference sequence), MNHEY is the CDR1 and SMNVEV is the CDR2. Cut back by 3 bases and 4 bases, the V and J ends lie 7 bases apart. The receptor comes from a young man with type 1 diabetes. Specimen: naive CD4+ T cells from blood. The cell subset or site label of this sample denotes: true naive CD4+ T cells. The chain is made from TRBV27 and TRBJ2-1, with no confidently assigned D gene. Here is the DNA: TGTGCCAGCAGTTTTCTACTTTACAATGAGCAGTTCTTC. It codes for CASSFLLYNEQFF.